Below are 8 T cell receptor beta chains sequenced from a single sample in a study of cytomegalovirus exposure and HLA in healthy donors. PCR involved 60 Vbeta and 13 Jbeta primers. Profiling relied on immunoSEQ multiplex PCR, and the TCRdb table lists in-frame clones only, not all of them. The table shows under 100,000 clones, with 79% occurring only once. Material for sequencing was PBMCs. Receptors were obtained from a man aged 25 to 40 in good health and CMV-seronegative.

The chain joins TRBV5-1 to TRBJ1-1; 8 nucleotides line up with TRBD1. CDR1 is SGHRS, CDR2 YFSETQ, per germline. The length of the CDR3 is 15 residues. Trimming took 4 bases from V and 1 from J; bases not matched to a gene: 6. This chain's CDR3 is CASSARTGRNTEAFF. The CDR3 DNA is TGCGCCAGCAGCGCACGGACAGGGAGGAACACTGAAGCTTTCTTT.

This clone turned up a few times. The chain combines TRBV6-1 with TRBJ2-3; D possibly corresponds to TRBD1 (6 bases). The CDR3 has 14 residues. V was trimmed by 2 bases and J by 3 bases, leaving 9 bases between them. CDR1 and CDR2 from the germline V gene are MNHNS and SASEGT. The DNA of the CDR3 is TGTGCCAGCAGTGAATACGGACAGACAGATACGCAGTATTTT. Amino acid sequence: CASSEYGQTDTQYF.

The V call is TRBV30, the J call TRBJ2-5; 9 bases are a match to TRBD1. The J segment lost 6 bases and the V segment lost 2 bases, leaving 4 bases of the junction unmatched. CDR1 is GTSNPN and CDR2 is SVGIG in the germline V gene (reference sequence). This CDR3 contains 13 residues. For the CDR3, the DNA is TGTGCCTGGAGTAGGGGACAGGGCCAGACCCAGTACTTC. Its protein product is CAWSRGQGQTQYF.

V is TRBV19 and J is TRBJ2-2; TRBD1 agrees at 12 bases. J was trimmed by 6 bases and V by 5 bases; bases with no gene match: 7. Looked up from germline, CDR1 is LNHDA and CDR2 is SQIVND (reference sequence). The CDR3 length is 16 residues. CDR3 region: CASSRGQGAAAGELFF. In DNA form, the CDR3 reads TGTGCCAGTAGTCGGGGACAGGGGGCTGCCGCCGGGGAGCTGTTTTTT. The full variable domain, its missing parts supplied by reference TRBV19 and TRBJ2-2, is DGGITQSPKYLFRKEGQNVTLSCEQNLNHDAMYWYRQDPGQGLRLIYYSQIVNDFQKGDIAEGYSVSREKKESFPLTVTSAQKNPTAFYLCASSRGQGAAAGELFFGEGSRLTVL.

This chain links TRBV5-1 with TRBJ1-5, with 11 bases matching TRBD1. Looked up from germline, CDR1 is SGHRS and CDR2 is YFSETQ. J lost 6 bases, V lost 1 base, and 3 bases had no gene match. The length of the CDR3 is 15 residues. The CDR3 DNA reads TGCGCCAGCAGCTTGAGGACAGGGGGCGGTCAGCCCCAGCATTTT. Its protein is CASSLRTGGGQPQHF.

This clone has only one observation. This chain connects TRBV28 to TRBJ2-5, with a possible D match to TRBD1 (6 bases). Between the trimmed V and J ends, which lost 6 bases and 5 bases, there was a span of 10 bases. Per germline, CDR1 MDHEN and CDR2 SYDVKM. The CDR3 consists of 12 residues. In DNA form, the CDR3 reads TGTGCCAGCAGCAGGGGAACGGAGACCCAGTACTTC. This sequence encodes CASSRGTETQYF.

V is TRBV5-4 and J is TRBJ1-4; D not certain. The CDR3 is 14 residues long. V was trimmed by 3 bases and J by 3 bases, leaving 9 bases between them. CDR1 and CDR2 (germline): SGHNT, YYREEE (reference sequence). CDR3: CASSSDTANEKLFF. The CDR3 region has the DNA TGTGCCAGCAGCTCCGACACGGCTAATGAAAAACTGTTTTTT.

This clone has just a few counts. In DNA, the CDR3 is TGTGCCAGCAGCTCCGGACAGGCGGGGGGCTACACCTTC. It yields the protein CASSSGQAGGYTF. This chain links TRBV7-2 with TRBJ1-2, with 7 nucleotides matching TRBD1. The V segment lost 4 bases and the J segment 8 bases; nucleotides outside the gene matches: 7. Germline values: CDR1 SGHTA, CDR2 FQGNSA. The CDR3 is 13 amino acids.